Included here is one TCR beta chain sequence, with context. The antigen is unknown. cDNA encoding TCR beta was synthesized via 5'RACE template switching incorporating UMIs. TCRdb reprocessed the 5' RACE reads and stores each CDR3 protein as one record, lacking DNA. The sample data list about 450,000 distinct CDR3 sequences. These data originate in a study of T cells expressing NK-cell markers. Turning to the study itself: Sorted CD3+CD56-NKG2C+, CD3+CD56+NKG2C- and CD3+CD56+NKG2C+ T cells were the source of the TCR beta repertoires. Points from the study as a whole: Among several donors, these clonotypes also ranked first in the CD3+CD56-NKG2C+ fraction. The contribution of dominant NKG2C+ clonotypes to CD8+ T cells in six donors was roughly 1.0-7.5%.

Looked up from germline, CDR1 is ENHRY and CDR2 is SYGVKD. The CDR3 has 18 amino acids. The V call is TRBV10-3, the J call TRBJ2-3; as DNA is missing, the TRBD2 call by TCRdb cannot be tested. The specimen was blood T cells: a sorted CD56 or NKG2C T cell subset, CD4+ or CD8+ T cells, or bulk PBMC T cells (not recorded which). The sequence was obtained from a woman aged 18-70 years in good health. CDR3 sequence: CAISEWILAGGPPDTQYF.